This is a list of T cell receptor beta chains from one sample in a study of OX40 agonist ivuxolimab in advanced cancers. Produced via immunoSEQ multiplex PCR; TCRdb's table is partial and in-frame only. The sample holds about 97,000 clones, roughly 90% seen once. Source: CD4+ or CD8+ T cells sorted from blood, taken in a trial of the OX40 agonist ivuxolimab. The receptor set was obtained from an adult with an advanced solid tumor such as melanoma, head and neck, liver or kidney cancer. The CDR3 runs from the conserved cysteine through the conserved F or W. D genes are given only for firm matches. A row's size may be missing; if present it is once, few, many or a size class.

J: TRBJ2-1; size: -; D: -; V: TRBV7-2; DNA: TGTGCCAGCAGCTTAGCATTGCAGGGGAGTGAGCAGTTCTTC; CDR3: CASSLALQGSEQFF
J: TRBJ1-5; size: -; D: -; V: TRBV7-8; DNA: TGTGCCAGCAGCTTAGCAAACGGATATAGCAATCAGCCCCAGCATTTT; CDR3: CASSLANGYSNQPQHF
J: TRBJ1-5; size: -; D: TRBD1; V: TRBV2; DNA: TGTGCCAGCAGGGCAGGGGGATATAGCAATCAGCCCCAGCATTTT; CDR3: CASRAGGYSNQPQHF
J: TRBJ2-6; size: -; D: -; V: TRBV4-3; DNA: TGCGCCAGCAGGGACTCTGGGGCCAACGTCCTGACTTTC; CDR3: CASRDSGANVLTF
J: TRBJ2-2; size: once; D: -; V: TRBV7-2; DNA: TGTGCCAGCAGCTTTCTACCCCAGAACACCGGGGAGCTGTTTTTT; CDR3: CASSFLPQNTGELFF
J: TRBJ2-1; size: once; D: TRBD2; V: TRBV6-6; DNA: TGTGCCAGCAGTTGGGGCGGGAGGCAGAATGAGCAGTTCTTC; CDR3: CASSWGGRQNEQFF
J: TRBJ2-7; size: -; D: -; V: TRBV21-1; DNA: TGTGCCAGCAGCAAGGGTTCCTGTTCCGGGCGGGAGTCCCACGAGCAGTACTTC; CDR3: CASSKGSCSGRESHEQYF
J: TRBJ2-1; size: -; D: TRBD2; V: TRBV4-1; DNA: TGCGCCAGCAGCAAAAGCGGGAGCCCCAATGAGCAGTTCTTC; CDR3: CASSKSGSPNEQFF
J: TRBJ1-2; size: -; D: -; V: TRBV2; DNA: TGTGCCAGCACTTCGCGGCAGGGAAACTATGGCTACACCTTC; CDR3: CASTSRQGNYGYTF
J: TRBJ1-5; size: -; D: -; V: TRBV5-8; DNA: TGTGCCAGCAGCTTACGTTGGGGTGGGAGCAATCAGCCCCAGCATTTT; CDR3: CASSLRWGGSNQPQHF
J: TRBJ2-6; size: -; D: -; V: TRBV9; DNA: TGTGCCAGCAGCGTAGCGGCGGACTCTGGGGCCAACGTCCTGACTTTC; CDR3: CASSVAADSGANVLTF
J: TRBJ1-1; size: -; D: -; V: TRBV18; DNA: TGTGCCAGCTCACCGAGAGGGGACACTGAAGCTTTCTTT; CDR3: CASSPRGDTEAFF
J: TRBJ1-3; size: once; D: TRBD1; V: TRBV7-8; DNA: TGTGCCAGCAGCTTGGGACAGGCTAGCTCTGGAAACACCATATATTTT; CDR3: CASSLGQASSGNTIYF
J: TRBJ2-5; size: -; D: TRBD1; V: TRBV2; DNA: TGTGCCAGCAGTGTCGATAGACAGGGGGCTTTCCAGCAAGAGACCCAGTACTTC; CDR3: CASSVDRQGAFQQETQYF
J: TRBJ2-7; size: few; D: -; V: TRBV5-1; DNA: TGCGCCAGCAGTAGAACAGGGCTTGGGGAGCAGTACTTC; CDR3: CASSRTGLGEQYF
J: TRBJ2-7; size: -; D: -; V: TRBV6-1; DNA: TGTGCCAGCAGTGAAGGCGCAGGGAGCTCCTACGAGCAGTACTTC; CDR3: CASSEGAGSSYEQYF
J: TRBJ2-3; size: once; D: TRBD2; V: TRBV2; DNA: TGTGCCAGCAGTAGGGACGTAGCGGGAGGTGTCCCCACAGATACGCAGTATTTT; CDR3: CASSRDVAGGVPTDTQYF
J: TRBJ1-5; size: -; D: TRBD1; V: TRBV12-5; DNA: TGTGCTAGTGGTTCACCTCAGGGGGGGAATAGCAATCAGCCCCAGCATTTT; CDR3: CASGSPQGGNSNQPQHF
J: TRBJ2-1; size: once; D: -; V: TRBV5-4; DNA: TGTGCCAGCAGCCCGATGACCAGAAGCTCCTACAATGAGCAGTTCTTC; CDR3: CASSPMTRSSYNEQFF
J: TRBJ2-1; size: -; D: -; V: TRBV7-3; DNA: TGTGCCAGCAGCTGGGACGCCAGCTCCTACAATGAGCAGTTCTTC; CDR3: CASSWDASSYNEQFF
J: TRBJ1-6; size: few; D: TRBD1; V: TRBV30; DNA: TGTGCCTCCTCCAGGCTGACAGGGGGTGATTCACCCCTCCACTTT; CDR3: CASSRLTGGDSPLHF
J: TRBJ1-1; size: -; D: -; V: TRBV30; DNA: TGTGCCTGGAGTTTAGGGACTGAAGCTTTCTTT; CDR3: CAWSLGTEAFF
J: TRBJ2-1; size: -; D: -; V: TRBV6-5; DNA: TGTGCCAGCAGTTACCTGCAGGGTGAGCAGTTCTTC; CDR3: CASSYLQGEQFF